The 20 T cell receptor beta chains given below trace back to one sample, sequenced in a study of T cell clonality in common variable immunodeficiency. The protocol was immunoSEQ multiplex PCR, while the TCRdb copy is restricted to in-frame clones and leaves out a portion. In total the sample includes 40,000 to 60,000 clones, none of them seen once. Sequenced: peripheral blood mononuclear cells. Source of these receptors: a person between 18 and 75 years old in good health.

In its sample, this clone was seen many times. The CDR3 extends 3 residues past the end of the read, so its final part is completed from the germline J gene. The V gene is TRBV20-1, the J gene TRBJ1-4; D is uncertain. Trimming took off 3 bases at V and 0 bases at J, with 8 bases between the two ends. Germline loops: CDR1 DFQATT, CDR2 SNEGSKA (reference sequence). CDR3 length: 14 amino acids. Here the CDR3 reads CSASVSATNEKLFF. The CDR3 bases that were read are TGCAGTGCTAGTGTCAGCGCAACTAATGAAAAA.

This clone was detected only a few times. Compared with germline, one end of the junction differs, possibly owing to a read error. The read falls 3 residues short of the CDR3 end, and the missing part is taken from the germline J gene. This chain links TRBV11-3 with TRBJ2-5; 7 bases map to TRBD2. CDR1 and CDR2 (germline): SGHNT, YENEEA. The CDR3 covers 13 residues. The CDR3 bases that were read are TGTGCCGGCAGCTCTAGCGGTGAAGAGACC. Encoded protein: CAGSSSGEET. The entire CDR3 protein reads CAGSSSGEETQYF. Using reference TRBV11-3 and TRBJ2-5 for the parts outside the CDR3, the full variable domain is EAGVVQSPRYKIIEKKQPVAFWCNPISGHNTLYWYLQNLGQGPELLIRYENEEAVDDSQLPKDRFSAERLKGVDSTLKIQPAELGDSAVYLCAGSSSGEETQYFGPGTRLLVL.

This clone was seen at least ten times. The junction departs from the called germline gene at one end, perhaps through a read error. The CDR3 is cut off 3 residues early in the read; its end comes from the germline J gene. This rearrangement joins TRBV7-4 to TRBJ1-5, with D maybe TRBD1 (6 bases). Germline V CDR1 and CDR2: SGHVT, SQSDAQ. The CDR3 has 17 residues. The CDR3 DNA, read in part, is TGTGCCAGCAACTTAGATCGGGTAGGGGGTAGCAATCAGCCC. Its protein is CASNLDRVGGSNQP. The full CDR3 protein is CASNLDRVGGSNQPQHF.

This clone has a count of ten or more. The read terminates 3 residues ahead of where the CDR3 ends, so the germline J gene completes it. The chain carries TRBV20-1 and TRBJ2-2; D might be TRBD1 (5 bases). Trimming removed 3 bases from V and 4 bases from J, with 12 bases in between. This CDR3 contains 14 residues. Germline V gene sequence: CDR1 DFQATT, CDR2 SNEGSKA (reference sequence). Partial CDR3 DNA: TGCAGTGCTAGCCTAGGGGCTATCACCGGGGAG. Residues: CSASLGAITGE. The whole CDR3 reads CSASLGAITGELFF.

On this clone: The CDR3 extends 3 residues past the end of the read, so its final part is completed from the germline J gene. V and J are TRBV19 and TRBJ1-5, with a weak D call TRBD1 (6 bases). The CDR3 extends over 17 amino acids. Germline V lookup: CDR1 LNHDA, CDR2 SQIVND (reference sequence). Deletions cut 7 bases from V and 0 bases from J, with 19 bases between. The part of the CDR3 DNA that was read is TGTGCCAGTAATAAGGTGGGGGCCCTATATAGCAATCAGCCC. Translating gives CASNKVGALYSNQP. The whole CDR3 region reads CASNKVGALYSNQPQHF.

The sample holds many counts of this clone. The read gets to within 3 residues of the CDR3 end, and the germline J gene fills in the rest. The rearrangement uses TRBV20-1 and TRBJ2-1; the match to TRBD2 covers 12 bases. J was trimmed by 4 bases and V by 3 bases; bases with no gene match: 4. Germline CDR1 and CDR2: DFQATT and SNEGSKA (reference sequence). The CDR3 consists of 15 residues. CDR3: CSASSGLAGYNEQFF. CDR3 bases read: TGCAGTGCTAGCTCCGGACTAGCGGGGTACAATGAG.

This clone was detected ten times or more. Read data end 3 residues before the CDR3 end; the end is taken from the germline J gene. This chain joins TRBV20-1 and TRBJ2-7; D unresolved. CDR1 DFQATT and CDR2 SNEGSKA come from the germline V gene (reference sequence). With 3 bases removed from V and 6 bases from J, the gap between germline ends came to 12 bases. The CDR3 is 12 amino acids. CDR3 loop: CSASRSGTEQYF. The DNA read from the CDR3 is TGCAGTGCTAGTAGGTCAGGAACCGAG.

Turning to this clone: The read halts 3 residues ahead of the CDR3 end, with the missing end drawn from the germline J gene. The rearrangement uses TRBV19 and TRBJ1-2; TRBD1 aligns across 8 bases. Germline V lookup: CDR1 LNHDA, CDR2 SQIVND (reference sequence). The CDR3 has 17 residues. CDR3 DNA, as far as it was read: TGTGCCAGTAGTATAGATCGGGGGACAGGCTCCTACAATGAC. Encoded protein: CASSIDRGTGSYND. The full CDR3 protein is CASSIDRGTGSYNDYTF.

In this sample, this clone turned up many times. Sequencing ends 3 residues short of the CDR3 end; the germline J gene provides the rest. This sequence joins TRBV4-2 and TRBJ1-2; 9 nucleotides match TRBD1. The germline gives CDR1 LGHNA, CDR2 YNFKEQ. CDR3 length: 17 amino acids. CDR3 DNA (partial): TGTGCCAGCAGCCTCCCCCCTCTGGCTACAGGGGGCGCCGGC. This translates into CASSLPPLATGGAG. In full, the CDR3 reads CASSLPPLATGGAGYTF.

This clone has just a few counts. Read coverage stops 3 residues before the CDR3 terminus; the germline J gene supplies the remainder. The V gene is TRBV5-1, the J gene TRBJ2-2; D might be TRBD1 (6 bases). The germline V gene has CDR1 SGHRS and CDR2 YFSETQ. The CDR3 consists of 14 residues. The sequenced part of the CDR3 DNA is TGCGCCAGCAGCTTGGTGGGACAAGACGAAAAG. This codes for CASSLVGQDEK. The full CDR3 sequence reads CASSLVGQDEKLFF.

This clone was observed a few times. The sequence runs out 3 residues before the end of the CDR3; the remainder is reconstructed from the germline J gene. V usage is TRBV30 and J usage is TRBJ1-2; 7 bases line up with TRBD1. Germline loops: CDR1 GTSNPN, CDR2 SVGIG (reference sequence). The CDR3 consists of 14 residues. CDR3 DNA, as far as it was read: TGTGCCTGGACCAGGGGGGTGGGCACAGATACC. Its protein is CAWTRGVGTDT. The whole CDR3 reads CAWTRGVGTDTYTF.

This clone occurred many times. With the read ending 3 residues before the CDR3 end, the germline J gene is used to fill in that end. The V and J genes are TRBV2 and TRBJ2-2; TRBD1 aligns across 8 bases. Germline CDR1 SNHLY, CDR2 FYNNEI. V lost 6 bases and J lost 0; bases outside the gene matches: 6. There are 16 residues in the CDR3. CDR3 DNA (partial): TGTGCCAGCAGCGTGGACAGGGTTTCGAACACCGGGGAG. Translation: CASSVDRVSNTGE. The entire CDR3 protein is CASSVDRVSNTGELFF.

The CDR3 here is CASSLSTASYEQYF. The covered CDR3 bases are TGTGCCAGCAGCTTAAGTACAGCCTCCTACGAG. V usage is TRBV7-9 and J usage is TRBJ2-7; D is unclear. The CDR3 goes on 3 residues after the read ends, and that part is filled in from the germline J gene. V was shortened by 2 bases and J by 0 bases, with 8 bases between the two germline ends. Germline V gene lookup returns CDR1 SEHNR and CDR2 FQNEAQ (reference sequence). The CDR3 is 14 amino acids.

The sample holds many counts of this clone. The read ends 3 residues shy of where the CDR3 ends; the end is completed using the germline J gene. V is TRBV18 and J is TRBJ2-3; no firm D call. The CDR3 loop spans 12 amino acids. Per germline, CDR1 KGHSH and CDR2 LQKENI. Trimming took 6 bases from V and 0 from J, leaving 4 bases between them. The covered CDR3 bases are TGTGCCAGCTCCCTTAGCACAGATACG. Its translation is CASSLSTDT. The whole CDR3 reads CASSLSTDTQYF.

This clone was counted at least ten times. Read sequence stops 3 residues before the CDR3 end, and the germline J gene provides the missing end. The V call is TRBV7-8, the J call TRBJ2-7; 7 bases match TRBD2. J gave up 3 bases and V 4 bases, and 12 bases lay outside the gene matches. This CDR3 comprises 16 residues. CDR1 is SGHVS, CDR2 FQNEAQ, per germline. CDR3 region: CASSSPLGLVVYEQYF. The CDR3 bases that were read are TGTGCCAGCAGCTCCCCCCTCGGACTAGTAGTCTACGAG.

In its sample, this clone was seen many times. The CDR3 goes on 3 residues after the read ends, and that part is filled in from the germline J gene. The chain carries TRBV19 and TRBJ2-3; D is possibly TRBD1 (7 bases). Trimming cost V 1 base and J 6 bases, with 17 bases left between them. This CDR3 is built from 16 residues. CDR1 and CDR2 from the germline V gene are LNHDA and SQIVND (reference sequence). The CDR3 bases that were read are TGTGCCAGTAGTATAGGTCCTGGCAGGGGGAGGGATACG. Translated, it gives CASSIGPGRGRDT. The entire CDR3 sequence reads CASSIGPGRGRDTQYF.

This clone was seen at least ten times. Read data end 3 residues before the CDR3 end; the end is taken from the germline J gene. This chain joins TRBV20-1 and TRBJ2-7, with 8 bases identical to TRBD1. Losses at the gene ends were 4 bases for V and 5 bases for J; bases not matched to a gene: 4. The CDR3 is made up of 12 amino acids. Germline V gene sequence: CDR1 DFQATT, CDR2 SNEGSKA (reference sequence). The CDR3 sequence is CSATQGANEQYF. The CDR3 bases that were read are TGCAGTGCTACCCAGGGGGCCAACGAG.

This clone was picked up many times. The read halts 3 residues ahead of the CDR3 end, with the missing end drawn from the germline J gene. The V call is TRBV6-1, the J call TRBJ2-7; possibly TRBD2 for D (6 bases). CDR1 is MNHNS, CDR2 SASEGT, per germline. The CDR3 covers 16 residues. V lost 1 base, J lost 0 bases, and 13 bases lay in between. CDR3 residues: CASSEGIADGSYEQYF. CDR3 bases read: TGTGCCAGCAGTGAAGGAATAGCGGATGGCTCCTACGAG.

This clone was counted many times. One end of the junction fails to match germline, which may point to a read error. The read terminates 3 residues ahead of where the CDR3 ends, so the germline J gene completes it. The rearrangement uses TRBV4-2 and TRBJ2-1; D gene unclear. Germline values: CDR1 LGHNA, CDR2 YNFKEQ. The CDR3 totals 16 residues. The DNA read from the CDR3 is TGCGCCAGCAGCCAAGTTCCCCGTACATCCTACAATGAG. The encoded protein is CASSQVPRTSYNE. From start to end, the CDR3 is CASSQVPRTSYNEQFF.

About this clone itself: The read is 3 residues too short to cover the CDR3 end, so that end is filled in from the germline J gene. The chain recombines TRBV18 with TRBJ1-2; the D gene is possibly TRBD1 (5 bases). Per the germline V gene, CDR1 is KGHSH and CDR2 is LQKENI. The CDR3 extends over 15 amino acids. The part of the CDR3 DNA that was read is TGTGCCAGCTCACCACAAGACAGACAAAGAAACATC. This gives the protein CASSPQDRQRNI. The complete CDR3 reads CASSPQDRQRNIYTF.